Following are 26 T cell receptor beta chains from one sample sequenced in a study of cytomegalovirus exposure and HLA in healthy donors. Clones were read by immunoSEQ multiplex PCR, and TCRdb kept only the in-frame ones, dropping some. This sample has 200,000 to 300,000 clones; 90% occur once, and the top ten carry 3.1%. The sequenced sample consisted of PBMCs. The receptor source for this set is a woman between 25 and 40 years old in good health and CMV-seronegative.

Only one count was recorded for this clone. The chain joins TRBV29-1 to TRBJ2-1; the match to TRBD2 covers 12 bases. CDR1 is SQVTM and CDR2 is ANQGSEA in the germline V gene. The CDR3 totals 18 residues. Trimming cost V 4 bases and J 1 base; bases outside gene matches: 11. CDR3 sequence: CSVGSPTSGSRSYNEQFF. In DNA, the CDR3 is TGCAGCGTTGGGTCGCCGACTAGCGGGAGCCGTTCCTACAATGAGCAGTTCTTC.

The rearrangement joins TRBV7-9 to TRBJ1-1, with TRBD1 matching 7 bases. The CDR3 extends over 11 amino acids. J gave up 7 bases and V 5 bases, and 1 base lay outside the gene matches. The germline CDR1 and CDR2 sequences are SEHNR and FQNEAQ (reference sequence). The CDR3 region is CASSRDSEAFF. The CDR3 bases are TGTGCCAGCAGCCGGGACAGTGAAGCTTTCTTT. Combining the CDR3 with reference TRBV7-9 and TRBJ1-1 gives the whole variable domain DTGVSQNPRHKITKRGQNVTFRCDPISEHNRLYWYRQTLGQGPEFLTYFQNEAQLEKSRLLSDRFSAERPKGSFSTLEIQRTEQGDSAMYLCASSRDSEAFFGQGTRLTVV.

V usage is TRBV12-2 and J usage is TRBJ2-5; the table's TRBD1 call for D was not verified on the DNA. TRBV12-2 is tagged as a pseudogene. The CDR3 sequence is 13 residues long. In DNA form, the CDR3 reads TGTGCAAGTCGCTTAGTTCAGATAGAGACCCAGTACTTC. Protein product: CASRLVQIETQYF.

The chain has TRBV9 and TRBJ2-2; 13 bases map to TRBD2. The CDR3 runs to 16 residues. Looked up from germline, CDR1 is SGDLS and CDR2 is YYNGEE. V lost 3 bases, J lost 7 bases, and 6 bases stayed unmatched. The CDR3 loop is CASSGTSGRVDGELFF. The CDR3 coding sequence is TGTGCCAGCAGCGGAACTAGCGGGAGGGTGGACGGGGAGCTGTTTTTT.

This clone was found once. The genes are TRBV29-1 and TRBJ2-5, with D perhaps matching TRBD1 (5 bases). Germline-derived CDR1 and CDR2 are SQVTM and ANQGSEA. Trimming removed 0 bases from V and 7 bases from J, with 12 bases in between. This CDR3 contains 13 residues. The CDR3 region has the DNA TGCAGCGTTGAAGACCCCAGGGTAGGGACCCAGTACTTC. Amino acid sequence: CSVEDPRVGTQYF.

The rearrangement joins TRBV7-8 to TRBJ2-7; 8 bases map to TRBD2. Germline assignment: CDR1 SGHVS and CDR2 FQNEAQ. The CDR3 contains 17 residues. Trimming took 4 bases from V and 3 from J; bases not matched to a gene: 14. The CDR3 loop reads CASSSRGGSGSRYEQYF. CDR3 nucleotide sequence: TGTGCCAGCAGCTCCCGGGGTGGGAGCGGGAGCCGCTACGAGCAGTACTTC.

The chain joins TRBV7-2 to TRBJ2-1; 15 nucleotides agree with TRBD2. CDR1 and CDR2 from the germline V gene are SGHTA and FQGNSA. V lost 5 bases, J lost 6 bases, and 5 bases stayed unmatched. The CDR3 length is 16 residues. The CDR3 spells CASSVWGLAGGNEQFF. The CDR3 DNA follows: TGTGCCAGCAGCGTATGGGGACTAGCGGGAGGCAATGAGCAGTTCTTC.

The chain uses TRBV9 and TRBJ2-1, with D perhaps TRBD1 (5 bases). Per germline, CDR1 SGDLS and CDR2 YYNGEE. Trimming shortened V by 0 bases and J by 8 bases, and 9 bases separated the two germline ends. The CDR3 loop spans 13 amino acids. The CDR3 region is CASSVVTGDEQFF. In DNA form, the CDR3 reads TGTGCCAGCAGCGTAGTAACAGGCGATGAGCAGTTCTTC.

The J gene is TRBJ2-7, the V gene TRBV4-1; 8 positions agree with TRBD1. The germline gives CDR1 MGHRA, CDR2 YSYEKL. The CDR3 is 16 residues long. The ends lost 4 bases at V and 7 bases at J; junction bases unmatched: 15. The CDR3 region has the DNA TGCGCCAGCAGCCGGAGAGAGGGACAGGCCGGGTCGGAGCAGTACTTC. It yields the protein CASSRREGQAGSEQYF.

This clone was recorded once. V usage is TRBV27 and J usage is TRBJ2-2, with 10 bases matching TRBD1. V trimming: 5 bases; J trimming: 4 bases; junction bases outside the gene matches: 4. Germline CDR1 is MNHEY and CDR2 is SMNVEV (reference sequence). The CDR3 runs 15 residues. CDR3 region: CASSTGTGVTGELFF. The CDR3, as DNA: TGTGCCAGCAGTACTGGGACAGGGGTCACCGGGGAGCTGTTTTTT.

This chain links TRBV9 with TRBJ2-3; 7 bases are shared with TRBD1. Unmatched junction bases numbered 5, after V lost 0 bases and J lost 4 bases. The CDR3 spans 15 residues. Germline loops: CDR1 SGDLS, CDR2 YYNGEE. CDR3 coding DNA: TGTGCCAGCAGCGTAGGGGCAGGGGGTTCAGATACGCAGTATTTT. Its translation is CASSVGAGGSDTQYF.

The CDR3 DNA reads TGTGCCAGCAGTGGGCCCGAGTGGGTGAACACTGAAGCTTTCTTT. This encodes CASSGPEWVNTEAFF. The J gene is TRBJ1-1, the V gene TRBV6-1, with D unresolved. Trimming removed 4 bases from V and 0 bases from J, with 12 bases in between. Germline CDR1 reads MNHNS; CDR2 reads SASEGT. The CDR3 contains 15 residues.

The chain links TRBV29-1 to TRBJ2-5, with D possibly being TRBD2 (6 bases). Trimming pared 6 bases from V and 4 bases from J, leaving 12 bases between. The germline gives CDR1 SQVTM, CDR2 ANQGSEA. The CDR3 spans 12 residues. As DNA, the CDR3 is TGCAGCGTCGGGGGAGCCAGAGAGACCCAGTACTTC. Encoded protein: CSVGGARETQYF.

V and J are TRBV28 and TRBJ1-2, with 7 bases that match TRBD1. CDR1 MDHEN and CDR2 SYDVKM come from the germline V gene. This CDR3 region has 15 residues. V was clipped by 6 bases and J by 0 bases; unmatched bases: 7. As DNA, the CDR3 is TGTGCCAGCAGAAGCACCGGGACAGCTAACTATGGCTACACCTTC. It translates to CASRSTGTANYGYTF.

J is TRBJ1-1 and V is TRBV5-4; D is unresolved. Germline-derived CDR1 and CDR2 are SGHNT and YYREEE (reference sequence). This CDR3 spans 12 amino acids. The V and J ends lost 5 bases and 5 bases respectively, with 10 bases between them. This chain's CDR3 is CASRDKGTEAFF. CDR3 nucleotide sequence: TGTGCCAGCAGAGACAAGGGTACTGAAGCTTTCTTT.

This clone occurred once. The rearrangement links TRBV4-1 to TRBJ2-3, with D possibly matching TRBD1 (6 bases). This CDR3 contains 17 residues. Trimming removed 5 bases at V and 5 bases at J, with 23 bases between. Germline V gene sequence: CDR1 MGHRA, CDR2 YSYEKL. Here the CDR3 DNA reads TGCGCCAGCAGCGGACCTGGGACAACCGAAGGGCGAGATACGCAGTATTTT. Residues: CASSGPGTTEGRDTQYF.

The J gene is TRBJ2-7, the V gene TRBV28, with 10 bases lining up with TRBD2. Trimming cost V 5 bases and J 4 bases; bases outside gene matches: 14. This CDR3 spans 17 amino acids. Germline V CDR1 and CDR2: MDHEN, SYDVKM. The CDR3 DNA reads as TGTGCCAGCAGTCGATCGGAAGCGGGAGGGCTAGGGTACGAGCAGTACTTC. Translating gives CASSRSEAGGLGYEQYF.

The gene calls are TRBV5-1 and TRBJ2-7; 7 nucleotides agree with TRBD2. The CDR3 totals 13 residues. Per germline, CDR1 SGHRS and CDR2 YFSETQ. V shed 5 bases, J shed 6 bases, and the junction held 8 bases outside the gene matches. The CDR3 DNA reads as TGCGCCAGCAGGTCGGGAGGAGCGGGCGAGCAGTACTTC. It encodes CASRSGGAGEQYF.

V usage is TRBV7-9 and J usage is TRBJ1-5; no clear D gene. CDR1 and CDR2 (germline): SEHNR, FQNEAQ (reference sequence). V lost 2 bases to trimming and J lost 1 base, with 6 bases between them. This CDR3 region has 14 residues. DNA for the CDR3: TGTGCCAGCAGCTTAAGTGACAGCAATCAGCCCCAGCATTTT. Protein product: CASSLSDSNQPQHF.

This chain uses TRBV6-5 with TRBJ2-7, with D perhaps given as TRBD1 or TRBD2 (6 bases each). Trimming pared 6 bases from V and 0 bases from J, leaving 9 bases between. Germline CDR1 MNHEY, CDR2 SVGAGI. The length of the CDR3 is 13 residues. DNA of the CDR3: TGTGCCAGCAGGGAGGGGGGCTCCTACGAGCAGTACTTC. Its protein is CASREGGSYEQYF.

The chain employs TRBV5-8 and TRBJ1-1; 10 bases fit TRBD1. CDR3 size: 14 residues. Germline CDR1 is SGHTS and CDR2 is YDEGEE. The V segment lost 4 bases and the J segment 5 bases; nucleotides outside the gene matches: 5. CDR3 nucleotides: TGTGCCAGCAGCACCGGACAGGGGGAGACTGAAGCTTTCTTT. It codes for CASSTGQGETEAFF.

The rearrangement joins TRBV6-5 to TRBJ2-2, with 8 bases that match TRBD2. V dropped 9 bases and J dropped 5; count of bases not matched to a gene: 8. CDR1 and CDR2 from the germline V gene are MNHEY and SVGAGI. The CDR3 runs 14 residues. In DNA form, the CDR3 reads TGTGCCAGTAAAAGCGGGAGAGGGACCGGGGAGCTGTTTTTT. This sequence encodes CASKSGRGTGELFF.

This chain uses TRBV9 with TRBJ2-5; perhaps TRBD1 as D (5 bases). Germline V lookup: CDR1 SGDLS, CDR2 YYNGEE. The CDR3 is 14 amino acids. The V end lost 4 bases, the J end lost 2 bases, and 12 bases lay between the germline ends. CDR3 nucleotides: TGTGCCAGCAGCCCCAAGACAGAGCAAGAGACCCAGTACTTC. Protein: CASSPKTEQETQYF.

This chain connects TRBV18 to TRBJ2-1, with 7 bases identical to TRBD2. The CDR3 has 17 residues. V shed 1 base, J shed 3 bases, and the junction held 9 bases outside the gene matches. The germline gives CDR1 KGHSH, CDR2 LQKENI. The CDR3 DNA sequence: TGTGCCAGCTCACCACGGACAATAGCGGGCTTCTACAATGAGCAGTTCTTC. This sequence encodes CASSPRTIAGFYNEQFF.

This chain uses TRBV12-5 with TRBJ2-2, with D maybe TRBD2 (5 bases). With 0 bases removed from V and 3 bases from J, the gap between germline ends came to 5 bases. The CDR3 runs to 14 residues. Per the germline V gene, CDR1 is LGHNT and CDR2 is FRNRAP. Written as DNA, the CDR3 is TGTGCTAGTGGTTTGGTCGGGGACACCGGGGAGCTGTTTTTT. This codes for CASGLVGDTGELFF.

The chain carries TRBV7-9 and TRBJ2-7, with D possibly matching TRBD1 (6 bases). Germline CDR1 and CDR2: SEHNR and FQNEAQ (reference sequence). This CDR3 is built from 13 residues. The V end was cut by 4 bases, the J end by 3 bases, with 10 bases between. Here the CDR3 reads CASSSTGFYEQYF. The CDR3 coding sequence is TGTGCCAGCAGCTCCACAGGGTTCTACGAGCAGTACTTC.